This TCR beta chain was sequenced during a study of tumor-infiltrating lymphocytes in primary liver carcinoma. Study context: The patient group consisted of men and women aged 30 to 69 years. Study-wide points: The difference in top-250-clone fraction between tumors and blood was significant, favoring tumors (p = 0.039). Tumor-adjacent and tumor-blood pairs showed less overlap than tumor region pairs.

Germline V gene lookup returns CDR1 SGHAT and CDR2 FQNNGV. CDR3 length: 17 amino acids. Unmatched junction bases numbered 2, after V lost 5 bases and J lost 1 base. This clonotype is medium-sized. Its matching antigen is unknown. Making TCR beta cDNA involved 400 to 600 ng total RNA and a constant-region primer. Three nested multiplex PCR rounds, a slightly modified ARM-PCR method, built the TCR beta libraries. The opening two PCR rounds, around 9 cycles each, paired TRBV1-TRBV30 forward primers with a C-beta reverse primer. TCRdb processed the multiplex PCR reads anew with MiXCR; each CDR3 protein has one entry. The table has 99,000 or so distinct CDR3 sequences, approximately 68% seen once. Joint extraction of RNA and DNA used 20-30 mg of bulk tissue that was unsorted. Chronic HBV infection, which was untreated, was present in the patients.

Sequencing used liver tumor tissue from sampling region 5. Subset here: tumor region T5, tumor centre. The TCR originated in a woman aged 55-69 years with primary liver carcinoma and hepatitis B virus infection. The rearrangement uses TRBV11-2 and TRBJ2-6, with TRBD2 identical over 13 bases. The CDR3 protein is CASSQTSGRSGANVLTF. The CDR3 bases are TGTGCCAGCAGCCAGACTAGCGGGAGGTCTGGGGCCAACGTCCTGACTTTC.